One sample yielded the 29 T cell receptor beta chains listed below, sequenced in a study of metastatic and nonmetastatic thyroid tumors. Nobody among the patients had been given any treatment before thyroid surgery. Using MiXCR, TCRdb reanalyzed the PCR reads. Of 84,000 or so clones listed, over 8.5% were seen once; the top ten hold 8% to 10%. Sequencing was carried out using blood. These receptors all stem from a female donor with papillary thyroid cancer or a benign thyroid nodule (not recorded which). Some clones in this sample may be carry-over from other donors' samples.

The table lists this clone with a few counts. The chain is built from TRBV9 and TRBJ1-1, with D unresolved. CDR3 length: 14 residues. Between the trimmed V and J ends, which lost 2 bases and 0 bases, there was a span of 8 bases. CDR1 is SGDLS, CDR2 YYNGEE, per germline. CDR3 residues: CASSVGHMNTEAFF. In DNA, the CDR3 is TGTGCCAGCAGCGTGGGTCACATGAACACTGAAGCTTTCTTT.

This clone was detected ten times or more. The gene calls are TRBV20-1 and TRBJ2-1; D possibly matches TRBD1 or TRBD2 (5 bases each). This CDR3 spans 11 amino acids. Germline-derived CDR1 and CDR2 are DFQATT and SNEGSKA (reference sequence). The V end was cut by 5 bases, the J end by 12 bases, with 14 bases between. CDR3 in amino acids: CSAGGYEGQFF. DNA of the CDR3: TGCAGTGCTGGGGGTTACGAGGGGCAGTTCTTC.

As DNA, the CDR3 is TGTGCCAGCTCACCCTTACAAGGATGGGACCTCGGGTATGGCTACACCTTC. Translating it yields CASSPLQGWDLGYGYTF. The V call is TRBV18, the J call TRBJ1-2, with D perhaps matching TRBD1 (5 bases). CDR1 is KGHSH, CDR2 LQKENI, per germline. Trimming removed 3 bases at V and 5 bases at J, with 22 bases between. This CDR3 comprises 17 residues. The full variable domain, in which reference TRBV18 and TRBJ1-2 provide the parts outside the CDR3, is NAGVMQNPRHLVRRRGQEARLRCSPMKGHSHVYWYRQLPEEGLKFMVYLQKENIIDESGMPKERFSAEFPKEGPSILRIQQVVRGDSAAYFCASSPLQGWDLGYGYTFGSGTRLTVV.

The sample holds many counts of this clone. The chain combines TRBV2 with TRBJ1-4; TRBD1 matches at 7 bases. CDR1 and CDR2 (germline): SNHLY, FYNNEI. The CDR3 sequence is 15 residues long. V gave up 4 bases and J gave up 1 base; unmatched junction bases: 3. DNA of the CDR3: TGTGCCAGCAGTGCGAACAGGGGAACTAATGAAAAACTGTTTTTT. Residues: CASSANRGTNEKLFF.

The chain carries TRBV28 and TRBJ1-5, with TRBD1 matching 11 bases. The V gene's germline CDR1 is MDHEN and CDR2 SYDVKM. CDR3 size: 16 residues. J gave up 1 base and V 5 bases, and 4 bases lay outside the gene matches. For the CDR3, the DNA is TGTGCCAGCAGTCCAGGGACAGGGGGGAGCAATCAGCCCCAGCATTTT. This gives the protein CASSPGTGGSNQPQHF.

This clone was observed many times. CDR3 in DNA: TGCAGTGCTAGAGATTTGACTACAGGGAGCGGCGGCTACACCTTC. Protein product: CSARDLTTGSGGYTF. The chain combines TRBV20-1 with TRBJ1-2; D is possibly TRBD1 (6 bases). Germline V gene sequence: CDR1 DFQATT, CDR2 SNEGSKA (reference sequence). The V and J ends lost 0 bases and 8 bases respectively, with 19 bases between them. The CDR3 has 15 residues.

This clone was picked up many times. The chain uses TRBV5-1 and TRBJ1-3, with 8 bases lining up with TRBD1. Germline CDR1 and CDR2: SGHRS and YFSETQ. V gave up 4 bases and J gave up 2 bases; unmatched junction bases: 8. The CDR3 spans 16 residues. This CDR3 is CASSILQGAAGNTIYF. The CDR3 bases are TGCGCCAGCAGCATACTTCAGGGGGCGGCTGGAAACACCATATATTTT.

This clone was counted many times. This rearrangement joins TRBV11-3 to TRBJ1-1; tentative D call: TRBD1 (6 bases). Germline V gene data show CDR1 as SGHNT and CDR2 as YENEEA. The length of the CDR3 is 14 residues. Deletions cut 1 base from V and 3 bases from J, with 9 bases between. CDR3 sequence reads: CASSLGGQYTEAFF. For the CDR3, the DNA is TGTGCCAGCAGCTTAGGGGGACAATACACTGAAGCTTTCTTT. The variable domain in full, with the rest retrieved from reference TRBV11-3 and TRBJ1-1, is EAGVVQSPRYKIIEKKQPVAFWCNPISGHNTLYWYLQNLGQGPELLIRYENEEAVDDSQLPKDRFSAERLKGVDSTLKIQPAELGDSAVYLCASSLGGQYTEAFFGQGTRLTVV.

In its sample, this clone was seen many times. This chain links TRBV6-1 with TRBJ1-1, with TRBD1 identical over 8 bases. The CDR3 is made up of 12 amino acids. V lost 5 bases and J lost 4; bases outside the gene matches: 0. Germline CDR1 and CDR2: MNHNS and SASEGT. CDR3 protein: CASSTGGTEAFF. The CDR3 DNA reads TGTGCCAGCAGTACAGGGGGCACTGAAGCTTTCTTT.

CDR3 residues: CASSARRGRGNTEAFF. The CDR3 DNA reads TGTGCCAGCAGTGCCCGAAGGGGGAGGGGGAACACTGAAGCTTTCTTT. The gene calls are TRBV12-3 or TRBV12-4 and TRBJ1-1, with a weak D call TRBD1 (6 bases). This CDR3 is built from 16 residues. Deletions cut 5 bases from V and 1 base from J, with 17 bases between.

In this sample, this clone turned up many times. The chain links TRBV9 to TRBJ2-7, with 10 bases lining up with TRBD1. The V gene's germline CDR1 is SGDLS and CDR2 YYNGEE. The CDR3 runs 16 residues. The J segment lost 2 bases and the V segment lost 0 bases, leaving 5 bases of the junction unmatched. The CDR3 nucleotides read TGTGCCAGCAGCGTAGAGGGGACAGGGGTCACCTACGAGCAGTACTTC. Translated: CASSVEGTGVTYEQYF.

This clone showed up just a few times. The junction and the germline gene differ at one end; a read error may be behind it. The gene calls are TRBV6-1 and TRBJ1-4; D might be TRBD1 (5 bases). This CDR3 is 15 amino acids long. The germline V gene has CDR1 MNHNS and CDR2 SASEGT. The CDR3: CAGSPRGGPNEKLFF. CDR3 coding DNA: TGTGCCGGCAGTCCTCGGGGGGGACCCAATGAAAAACTGTTTTTT.

This clone was detected a few times. This could be a read error, since a much larger clone is one nucleotide away. The chain carries TRBV15 and TRBJ2-1, with D perhaps being TRBD1 or TRBD2 (5 bases each). The CDR3 runs 17 residues. V was trimmed by 6 bases and J by 4 bases, leaving 22 bases between them. CDR1 LNHNV and CDR2 YYDKDF come from the germline V gene (reference sequence). The CDR3 sequence is CATRRSRRTSIYNEQFF. As DNA, the CDR3 is TGTGCCACCAGAAGATCCAGGAGGACATCAATTTACAATGAGCAGTTCTTC.

The chain is built from TRBV9 and TRBJ1-2, with 8 bases identical to TRBD1. CDR1 SGDLS and CDR2 YYNGEE come from the germline V gene. The CDR3 covers 14 residues. With V trimmed by 5 bases and J by 4 bases, 7 bases remained unmatched. CDR3 nucleotides: TGTGCCAGCAGTCCCCGACAGGGGAGCTATGGCTACACCTTC. It specifies CASSPRQGSYGYTF.

This clone was counted ten times or more. The chain combines TRBV14 with TRBJ1-2; 8 bases agree with TRBD1. From germline, CDR1 is SGHDN and CDR2 FVKESK. Trimming at V came to 4 bases and at J to 1 base, leaving 8 bases not matched to a gene. This CDR3 has 16 residues. The CDR3 coding sequence is TGTGCCAGCAGCCCGAGCAGGGGGCGCCTTAACTATGGCTACACCTTC. Translating it yields CASSPSRGRLNYGYTF.

This clone was seen many times. The chain is built from TRBV6-2 or TRBV6-3 and TRBJ1-6, with a tentative D call TRBD1 (6 bases). The germline V gene encodes CDR1 MNHEY and CDR2 SVGEGT. The CDR3 extends over 18 amino acids. V was pared by 6 bases and J by 7 bases, with 25 bases between. CDR3 residues: CASSQLSTGILGNSPLHF. The CDR3 nucleotides are TGTGCCAGCAGCCAACTATCCACAGGGATCCTCGGCAATTCACCCCTCCACTTT.

This clone was counted between two and nine times. A single base separates this from a much larger clone, so it may be a read error. The sample holds other DNA sequences that translate to the same CDR3. The rearrangement uses TRBV5-1 and TRBJ2-3; unclear D gene. CDR3 length: 14 amino acids. Trimming shortened V by 0 bases and J by 2 bases, and 7 bases separated the two germline ends. Looked up from germline, CDR1 is SGHRS and CDR2 is YFSETQ. The DNA for the CDR3 is TGCGCCAGCAGCTTGGGAGCAATCACAGATACGCAGTATTTT. This codes for CASSLGAITDTQYF.

There are many counts of this clone. The chain is built from TRBV12-3 or TRBV12-4 and TRBJ2-1; D assignment may be TRBD1 or TRBD2 (5 bases each). CDR3 length: 13 amino acids. Between the trimmed V and J ends, which lost 1 base and 6 bases, there was a span of 7 bases. Written as DNA, the CDR3 is TGTGCCAGCAGTTTAGAGGGGAGCAATGAGCAGTTCTTC. As protein: CASSLEGSNEQFF.

In its sample, this clone was seen a few times. It may be a read error: a sequence one base away is much more abundant. The chain joins TRBV10-3 to TRBJ2-7; perhaps TRBD2 as D (6 bases). Per germline, CDR1 ENHRY and CDR2 SYGVKD. Trimming cost V 8 bases and J 4 bases, with 18 bases left between them. CDR3 length equals 14 residues. CDR3 sequence: CAIGSREPPYEQYF. CDR3 DNA sequence: TGTGCCATCGGTAGCCGGGAGCCCCCGTACGAGCAGTACTTC.

This clone was detected ten times or more. The final CDR3 position lacks the conserved phenylalanine or tryptophan, pointing to a likely read error. The chain uses TRBV20-1 and TRBJ1-1; D is undetermined. Germline V gene lookup returns CDR1 DFQATT and CDR2 SNEGSKA (reference sequence). The CDR3 is made up of 15 amino acids. Trimming pared 3 bases from V and 4 bases from J, leaving 18 bases between. DNA for the CDR3: TGCAGTGCTAGCCCAAGGTGGGGAACGGGCACTGAAGCTTTCTCT. Translation: CSASPRWGTGTEAFS.

This clone occurred many times. The genes are TRBV28 and TRBJ1-2; 10 bases agree with TRBD1. The CDR3 runs 15 residues. Germline lookup yields CDR1 MDHEN and CDR2 SYDVKM. The J segment lost 2 bases and the V segment lost 6 bases, leaving 6 bases of the junction unmatched. For the CDR3, the DNA is TGTGCCAGCAGGCCTCGGGACAGGGGCAACTATGGCTACACCTTC. Translating it yields CASRPRDRGNYGYTF.

This rearrangement joins TRBV6-5 to TRBJ2-1; TRBD2 matches at 10 bases. CDR1 is MNHEY, CDR2 SVGAGI, per germline. Trimming took 1 base from V and 3 from J; bases not matched to a gene: 3. The CDR3 has 16 amino acids. The CDR3 DNA is TGTGCCAGCAGTTACTTCGAGCGGGAGGGCTACAATGAGCAGTTCTTC. Protein: CASSYFEREGYNEQFF.

This clone was counted at least ten times. The V gene is TRBV20-1, the J gene TRBJ2-3; possibly TRBD1 or TRBD2 for D (5 bases each). Germline CDR1 DFQATT, CDR2 SNEGSKA (reference sequence). Between the trimmed V and J ends, which lost 4 bases and 4 bases, there was a span of 12 bases. This CDR3 has 13 amino acids. CDR3 nucleotide sequence: TGCAGTGCTACAGGGCTGGGGGCAGATACGCAGTATTTT. Translation: CSATGLGADTQYF.

Ten or more counts support this clone. The rearrangement joins TRBV12-3 or TRBV12-4 to TRBJ2-2; D not certain. Deletions cut 1 base from V and 9 bases from J, with 6 bases between. The CDR3 is 12 amino acids. In DNA form, the CDR3 reads TGTGCCAGCAGTTTAGTCTCCAGGGAGCTGTTTTTT. Amino acid sequence: CASSLVSRELFF.

V usage is TRBV20-1 and J usage is TRBJ2-7, with 8 bases lining up with TRBD1. Germline V CDR1 and CDR2: DFQATT, SNEGSKA (reference sequence). The CDR3 consists of 16 residues. Unmatched junction bases numbered 13, after V lost 0 bases and J lost 6 bases. The CDR3 spells CSARDLSWQGAGEQYF. CDR3 bases: TGCAGTGCTAGAGATCTCTCGTGGCAGGGGGCGGGCGAGCAGTACTTC.

This clone has only a few counts. The rearrangement joins TRBV5-1 to TRBJ1-3, with D hard to call. This CDR3 has 14 residues. Per germline, CDR1 SGHRS and CDR2 YFSETQ. V lost 0 bases to trimming and J lost 4 bases, with 8 bases between them. Written as DNA, the CDR3 is TGCGCCAGCAGCTTGGACGGGGAAGGAAACACCATATATTTT. Protein sequence: CASSLDGEGNTIYF.

The rearrangement joins TRBV6-1 to TRBJ1-6; TRBD1 is a possible D gene (5 bases). From germline, CDR1 is MNHNS and CDR2 SASEGT. V gave up 6 bases and J gave up 4 bases, with 10 bases separating them. The CDR3 has 14 amino acids. The CDR3 DNA sequence: TGTGCCAGCAGACAGGACGGATATAATTCACCCCTCCACTTT. Translated, it gives CASRQDGYNSPLHF.

This clone has more than one count but fewer than ten. CDR3 DNA: TGCAGTGCCACCACAGCGCGCGCGGGTAGCACAGATACGCAGTATTTT. Translating it yields CSATTARAGSTDTQYF. The V call is TRBV20-1, the J call TRBJ2-3, with D perhaps matching TRBD2 (5 bases). From germline, CDR1 is DFQATT and CDR2 SNEGSKA (reference sequence). V lost 6 bases and J lost 0, with 19 bases in between. The CDR3 covers 16 residues.

Concerning this clone itself: One junction end does not reproduce the germline sequence, and a read error may be involved. The chain uses TRBV6-1 and TRBJ2-5; weak D call: TRBD2 (6 bases). The CDR3 sequence is 15 residues long. Per the germline V gene, CDR1 is MNHNS and CDR2 is SASEGT. The CDR3 coding sequence is TGTGTCAGCAGCTCGATGGGCGGTGGGGGGGAGACCCAGTACTTC. Its translation: CVSSSMGGGGETQYF.